This T cell receptor beta chain was sequenced for a study of CD8 T cells in Susac syndrome. Germline V gives CDR1 SGHTA, CDR2 FQGNSA. The CDR3 is 12 residues long. V was clipped by 4 bases and J by 5 bases, with 8 bases between them. RNA was extracted with the RNeasy kit, and a quantity of 0.5 to 1 ug was reverse transcribed using random hexamers. It was immunoSEQ multiplex PCR that amplified TCR beta CDR3 across 54 Vbeta and 13 Jbeta. TCRdb used MiXCR to reprocess the immunoSEQ multiplex PCR reads, holding one entry per CDR3 protein. The sample contains around 80,000 distinct CDR3 sequences, under 95% of which appear only once. From blood CD8+ and CD4+ T cells, the TCR beta chain was sequenced.

The chain links TRBV7-2 to TRBJ1-2; D remains ambiguous. This receptor was obtained from a human donor with Susac syndrome. Sequenced input: CD8+ T cells from PBMCs. CDR3 loop: CASSSGPYGYTF. DNA for the CDR3: TGTGCCAGCAGCTCGGGCCCGTATGGCTACACCTTC.